These 30 T cell receptor beta chains were sequenced from one sample in a study of blood T cell repertoires in COVID-19. Assay used: immunoSEQ multiplex PCR; TCRdb lists only in-frame clones, some missing. Here the sample spans 350,000 to 400,000 clones, over 75% being singletons. The sample was PBMCs or T cells enriched from blood (not recorded which). The receptor set was obtained from a woman aged 25 to 45 who had recovered from COVID-19.

The rearrangement joins TRBV2 to TRBJ2-6; 13 bases align to TRBD2. J lost 3 bases, V lost 1 base, and 0 bases had no gene match. The CDR3 runs to 17 residues. The germline V gene encodes CDR1 SNHLY and CDR2 FYNNEI. The CDR3 spells CASSEGLAGGGANVLTF. The CDR3 region has the DNA TGTGCCAGCAGTGAAGGACTAGCGGGAGGTGGGGCCAACGTCCTGACTTTC.

The chain joins TRBV7-2 to TRBJ2-7; TRBD2 is a possible D gene (6 bases). The length of the CDR3 is 14 residues. Germline lookup yields CDR1 SGHTA and CDR2 FQGNSA. Trimming took off 6 bases at V and 0 bases at J, with 12 bases between the two ends. CDR3 in DNA: TGTGCCAGCAGACTTAGCGGAATCTCCTACGAGCAGTACTTC. It translates to CASRLSGISYEQYF.

The rearrangement links TRBV14 to TRBJ2-1, with 8 bases that match TRBD1. The CDR3 is 16 residues long. The J segment lost 6 bases and the V segment lost 3 bases, leaving 10 bases of the junction unmatched. Germline CDR1 reads SGHDN; CDR2 reads FVKESK. For the CDR3, the DNA is TGTGCCAGCAGCCAGATAAGGACAGGGCCGTTCAATGAGCAGTTCTTC. Translated, it gives CASSQIRTGPFNEQFF.

The V call is TRBV27, the J call TRBJ1-1; TRBD1 matches 12 bases. From germline, CDR1 is MNHEY and CDR2 SMNVEV (reference sequence). The CDR3 totals 15 residues. Germline trimming cut 5 bases from V and 4 bases from J; bases unmatched to any gene: 5. CDR3 residues: CASSPGQGALTEAFF. The CDR3 nucleotides are TGTGCCAGCAGTCCGGGACAGGGGGCACTCACTGAAGCTTTCTTT.

The sample holds a few counts of this clone. V is TRBV29-1 and J is TRBJ2-7, with TRBD2 as a possible D gene (5 bases). The germline V gene encodes CDR1 SQVTM and CDR2 ANQGSEA. This CDR3 comprises 15 residues. V lost 2 bases, J lost 6 bases, and 20 bases lay in between. In nucleotides, the CDR3 is TGCAGCGTTGAAAAGTCAGGAACGGGATCGGGCGAGCAGTACTTC. It is translated as CSVEKSGTGSGEQYF.

CDR3 in DNA: TGTGCCAGCATGTCTCAGGGTGCGGGAGAGCAGTACTTC. Its translation is CASMSQGAGEQYF. The chain employs TRBV28 and TRBJ2-7; TRBD2 is a possible D gene (6 bases). The CDR3 extends over 13 amino acids. From germline, CDR1 is MDHEN and CDR2 SYDVKM. Deletions cut 7 bases from V and 7 bases from J, with 17 bases between.

The J gene is TRBJ2-3, the V gene TRBV10-3; TRBD1 agrees at 9 bases. The germline V gene has CDR1 ENHRY and CDR2 SYGVKD. Trimming cost V 9 bases and J 6 bases; bases outside gene matches: 4. The CDR3 runs to 12 residues. Written as DNA, the CDR3 is TGTGCCATGGGACAGGGTCAGGATACGCAGTATTTT. Its translation: CAMGQGQDTQYF.

The chain has TRBV5-1 and TRBJ1-3; D gene ambiguous. The V gene's germline CDR1 is SGHRS and CDR2 YFSETQ. V lost 1 base and J lost 2, with 7 bases in between. The CDR3 contains 14 residues. In DNA, the CDR3 is TGCGCCAGCAGCTTGACTTCTACTGGAAACACCATATATTTT. Translating gives CASSLTSTGNTIYF. The whole variable domain, filled in from reference TRBV5-1 and TRBJ1-3, reads KAGVTQTPRYLIKTRGQQVTLSCSPISGHRSVSWYQQTPGQGLQFLFEYFSETQRNKGNFPGRFSGRQFSNSRSEMNVSTLELGDSALYLCASSLTSTGNTIYFGEGSWLTVV.

The CDR3: CASSLGWTDRDTIYF. The CDR3, as DNA: TGTGCCAGCAGCTTGGGGTGGACAGACCGGGACACCATATATTTT. The chain uses TRBV5-6 and TRBJ1-3, with D maybe TRBD1 (6 bases). CDR1 is SGHDT and CDR2 is YYEEEE in the germline V gene. CDR3 length: 15 residues. The germline V and J ends were trimmed by 0 bases and 8 bases, with 15 bases remaining between them.

Points on this clone: Other DNA sequences within the sample encode an identical CDR3. The chain recombines TRBV20-1 with TRBJ2-7; possible D gene TRBD1, 6 bases. Germline values: CDR1 DFQATT, CDR2 SNEGSKA (reference sequence). V gave up 6 bases and J gave up 5 bases, with 11 bases separating them. This CDR3 contains 11 residues. CDR3 bases: TGCAGTGCGAAACAGGGCAACGAGCAGTACTTC. Its protein product is CSAKQGNEQYF.

CDR3 region: CASSPQAGEWYF. The CDR3 DNA reads TGCGCCAGCAGCCCCCAAGCAGGGGAGTGGTACTTC. The chain combines TRBV5-1 with TRBJ2-4; D is perhaps TRBD1 (6 bases). The CDR3 spans 12 residues. The V gene lost 4 bases and the J gene lost 15 bases, with 17 bases spanning the gap. CDR1 and CDR2 (germline): SGHRS, YFSETQ.

The V call is TRBV28, the J call TRBJ1-2; 9 bases are shared with TRBD1. Germline values: CDR1 MDHEN, CDR2 SYDVKM. The CDR3 length is 16 residues. The V segment lost 4 bases and the J segment 5 bases; nucleotides outside the gene matches: 11. The CDR3 here is CASSSGQGPYPYGYTF. The CDR3 DNA follows: TGTGCCAGCAGTTCCGGACAGGGGCCTTACCCTTATGGCTACACCTTC.

This chain uses TRBV5-1 with TRBJ1-1, with 8 bases lining up with TRBD1. CDR3 size: 13 residues. Trimming at V came to 4 bases and at J to 3 bases, leaving 2 bases not matched to a gene. Germline V gives CDR1 SGHRS, CDR2 YFSETQ. CDR3 sequence (DNA): TGCGCCAGCAGCCAGGGGGCTGACACTGAAGCTTTCTTT. Protein product: CASSQGADTEAFF.

This clone was seen a handful of times. The chain carries TRBV28 and TRBJ1-6, with 12 bases lining up with TRBD1. Germline V gene sequence: CDR1 MDHEN, CDR2 SYDVKM. The CDR3 length is 16 residues. With V trimmed by 6 bases and J by 7 bases, 7 bases remained unmatched. CDR3 loop: CASSSGQGARNSPLHF. DNA for the CDR3: TGTGCCAGCAGCTCGGGACAGGGGGCGAGAAATTCACCCCTCCACTTT.

The chain has TRBV21-1 and TRBJ2-7; TRBD1 is taken as the D call from the table, unchecked against the DNA. TRBV21-1 counts as a pseudogene. This CDR3 has 15 amino acids. The CDR3: CASSNRQGILYEQYF. The DNA for the CDR3 is TGTGCCAGCAGCAACCGACAGGGCATTCTCTACGAGCAGTACTTC.

J is TRBJ2-2 and V is TRBV5-8; D is perhaps TRBD1 (5 bases). Trimming shortened V by 2 bases and J by 3 bases, and 14 bases separated the two germline ends. The CDR3 is 16 residues long. Germline CDR1 is SGHTS and CDR2 is YDEGEE. For the CDR3, the DNA is TGTGCCAGCAGCTTTAGTAGGGGCTCGGACACCGGGGAGCTGTTTTTT. Its translation: CASSFSRGSDTGELFF.

The chain couples TRBV28 to TRBJ2-1; no firm D call. CDR3 size: 10 residues. Germline V gene data show CDR1 as MDHEN and CDR2 as SYDVKM. V lost 10 bases to trimming and J lost 6 bases, with 7 bases between them. The CDR3 DNA is TGTGCCACCTATCTCAATGAGCAGTTCTTC. Amino acid sequence: CATYLNEQFF.

In its sample, this clone was seen a few times. V gene TRBV28 combines with J gene TRBJ1-2; 7 bases agree with TRBD1. Trimming at V came to 7 bases and at J to 4 bases, leaving 9 bases not matched to a gene. This CDR3 is 14 amino acids long. The germline V gene encodes CDR1 MDHEN and CDR2 SYDVKM. CDR3 residues: CASTRPGQVYGYTF. CDR3 bases: TGTGCCAGCACTCGACCCGGACAGGTCTATGGCTACACCTTC.

The rearrangement links TRBV9 to TRBJ1-2; 9 positions match TRBD1. Germline V gene lookup returns CDR1 SGDLS and CDR2 YYNGEE. The length of the CDR3 is 16 residues. The V segment lost 2 bases and the J segment 8 bases; nucleotides outside the gene matches: 13. CDR3: CASSVRPGQGSGGYTF. CDR3 coding DNA: TGTGCCAGCAGCGTTCGACCGGGACAGGGATCGGGCGGCTACACCTTC.

This clone occurred once. The chain links TRBV9 to TRBJ1-2; 7 bases match TRBD1. This CDR3 is built from 14 residues. Germline-derived CDR1 and CDR2 are SGDLS and YYNGEE. Losses at the gene ends were 6 bases for V and 2 bases for J; bases not matched to a gene: 7. The CDR3: CASTFGGGNYGYTF. The DNA of the CDR3 is TGTGCCAGCACTTTCGGAGGGGGCAACTATGGCTACACCTTC.

The rearrangement joins TRBV3-1 (or the pseudogene TRBV3-2) to TRBJ1-4; a possible D gene is TRBD1 (6 bases). Trimming pared 2 bases from V and 0 bases from J, leaving 10 bases between. The germline CDR1 and CDR2 sequences are LGHDT and YNNKEL (reference sequence). The CDR3 runs 16 residues. CDR3 coding DNA: TGTGCCAGCAGCCAACAGGGGCCAGCAACTAATGAAAAACTGTTTTTT. Its protein is CASSQQGPATNEKLFF.

This clone was observed once. The chain couples TRBV21-1 to TRBJ2-4; the listed D gene, TRBD2, was not tested against the DNA. TRBV21-1 is a pseudogene segment. The CDR3 is 12 residues long. The CDR3: CASSSRGDIQYF. The CDR3 DNA sequence: TGTGCCAGCAGCTCCCGGGGTGACATTCAGTACTTC.

The chain recombines TRBV19 with TRBJ1-4; possibly TRBD1 for D (6 bases). Germline V CDR1 and CDR2: LNHDA, SQIVND (reference sequence). This CDR3 spans 15 amino acids. V gave up 1 base and J gave up 7 bases, with 13 bases separating them. This CDR3 is CASSIVGRGSEKLFF. The CDR3 coding sequence is TGTGCCAGTAGTATAGTCGGCAGGGGTAGTGAAAAACTGTTTTTT.

This sequence joins TRBV9 and TRBJ2-1, with D hard to call. V was shortened by 4 bases and J by 4 bases, with 15 bases between the two germline ends. The germline V gene encodes CDR1 SGDLS and CDR2 YYNGEE. The CDR3 is made up of 15 amino acids. DNA for the CDR3: TGTGCCAGCAGCCCCACCTCCGGAGATTACAATGAGCAGTTCTTC. Translating it yields CASSPTSGDYNEQFF. Full variable domain (remainder filled in from reference TRBV9 and TRBJ2-1): DSGVTQTPKHLITATGQRVTLRCSPRSGDLSVYWYQQSLDQGLQFLIQYYNGEERAKGNILERFSAQQFPDLHSELNLSSLELGDSALYFCASSPTSGDYNEQFFGPGTRLTVL.

The chain uses TRBV14 and TRBJ2-7; 10 bases are shared with TRBD2. Trimming took 0 bases from V and 4 from J; bases not matched to a gene: 9. This CDR3 is built from 17 residues. Per the germline V gene, CDR1 is SGHDN and CDR2 is FVKESK. As DNA, the CDR3 is TGTGCCAGCAGCCAAGATAGTAGGCTAGCGGGGGAGTACGAGCAGTACTTC. Protein sequence: CASSQDSRLAGEYEQYF. Looking up the rest from reference TRBV14 and TRBJ2-7 gives the full variable domain: EAGVTQFPSHSVIEKGQTVTLRCDPISGHDNLYWYRRVMGKEIKFLLHFVKESKQDESGMPNNRFLAERTGGTYSTLKVQPAELEDSGVYFCASSQDSRLAGEYEQYFGPGTRLTVT.

The chain carries TRBV10-3 and TRBJ2-1, with 9 positions matching TRBD1. After removal of 6 bases from V and 7 bases from J, the junction contained 4 bases not matched to a gene. The CDR3 has 13 amino acids. Per germline, CDR1 ENHRY and CDR2 SYGVKD. This CDR3 is CAIRGQGMNEQFF. As DNA, the CDR3 is TGTGCCATCAGAGGACAGGGGATGAATGAGCAGTTCTTC.

This clone came up a few times. J is TRBJ1-1 and V is TRBV28; D is unclear. CDR3 length: 14 amino acids. V lost 5 bases and J lost 4, with 14 bases in between. CDR1 and CDR2 from the germline V gene are MDHEN and SYDVKM. CDR3 DNA: TGTGCCAGCAGTCGTGCGGGGTGGAGCACTGAAGCTTTCTTT. Its translation: CASSRAGWSTEAFF. Based on the CDR3 plus reference TRBV28 and TRBJ1-1, the full variable domain is DVKVTQSSRYLVKRTGEKVFLECVQDMDHENMFWYRQDPGLGLRLIYFSYDVKMKEKGDIPEGYSVSREKKERFSLILESASTNQTSMYLCASSRAGWSTEAFFGQGTRLTVV.

The CDR3 loop is CATSRGGSGISYEQYF. In nucleotides, the CDR3 is TGTGCCACCAGCAGAGGGGGCAGCGGGATCTCCTACGAGCAGTACTTC. V and J are TRBV15 and TRBJ2-7; 7 nucleotides align to TRBD2. V was clipped by 1 base and J by 0 bases; unmatched bases: 6. The germline CDR1 and CDR2 sequences are LNHNV and YYDKDF (reference sequence). This CDR3 comprises 16 residues.

The chain couples TRBV6-5 to TRBJ1-2; D might be TRBD1 (5 bases). V was shortened by 2 bases and J by 8 bases, with 15 bases between the two germline ends. This CDR3 comprises 14 residues. In germline, CDR1 is MNHEY, CDR2 SVGAGI. The CDR3 is CASSYVSGEGGYTF. CDR3 nucleotide sequence: TGTGCCAGCAGTTACGTCTCGGGGGAGGGCGGCTACACCTTC.

The chain employs TRBV9 and TRBJ2-1; 7 nucleotides match TRBD2. The germline V gene has CDR1 SGDLS and CDR2 YYNGEE. The CDR3 loop spans 14 amino acids. V trimming: 0 bases; J trimming: 4 bases; junction bases outside the gene matches: 1. CDR3 nucleotides: TGTGCCAGCAGCGTAGAGGGAGGGTACAATGAGCAGTTCTTC. This encodes CASSVEGGYNEQFF.